Presented here are 14 T cell receptor beta chains from one specimen sequenced in a study of cytomegalovirus exposure and HLA in healthy donors. PCR employed 60 Vbeta and 13 Jbeta primers. Profiling relied on immunoSEQ multiplex PCR, and the TCRdb table lists in-frame clones only, not all of them. Of 160,000 or so clones in the sample, approximately 84% were seen once. Source material: PBMCs. These receptors were obtained from a woman aged 18 to 35 in good health and CMV-seronegative.

The chain combines TRBV5-1 with TRBJ2-6; D may be TRBD1 (5 bases). The germline V gene has CDR1 SGHRS and CDR2 YFSETQ. This CDR3 has 17 amino acids. Trimming cost V 4 bases and J 0 bases, with 14 bases left between them. The CDR3 DNA reads TGCGCCAGCAGCCCTAGGACACCTAGCTCTGGGGCCAACGTCCTGACTTTC. Translated, it gives CASSPRTPSSGANVLTF.

The sample holds a few counts of this clone. The V and J genes are TRBV28 and TRBJ1-2; possibly TRBD1 for D (6 bases). V was cut by 6 bases and J by 5 bases, with 19 bases left in between. This CDR3 is built from 15 residues. Germline V gene lookup returns CDR1 MDHEN and CDR2 SYDVKM. CDR3 residues: CASSYPAGAGYGYTF. The CDR3 bases are TGTGCCAGCAGCTACCCGGCGGGGGCTGGTTATGGCTACACCTTC.

The CDR3 DNA reads as TGCGCCAGCGAAACCGGGACAGGGGCCTCGGATACGCAGTATTTT. This codes for CASETGTGASDTQYF. The chain links TRBV5-1 to TRBJ2-3; 10 positions agree with TRBD1. This CDR3 comprises 15 residues. Germline trimming cut 7 bases from V and 6 bases from J; bases unmatched to any gene: 11. Germline V gene data show CDR1 as SGHRS and CDR2 as YFSETQ. The variable domain in full, with the rest retrieved from reference TRBV5-1 and TRBJ2-3, is KAGVTQTPRYLIKTRGQQVTLSCSPISGHRSVSWYQQTPGQGLQFLFEYFSETQRNKGNFPGRFSGRQFSNSRSEMNVSTLELGDSALYLCASETGTGASDTQYFGPGTRLTVL.

This clone was seen more than once but under ten times. The chain's CDR3 is CASSSVRGPDTQYF. CDR3 nucleotide sequence: TGCGCCAGCAGCTCCGTCCGAGGCCCAGATACGCAGTATTTT. The genes are TRBV5-1 and TRBJ2-3; D not resolved. The ends were cut back, 3 bases at V and 4 bases at J, with 12 bases in the middle. Germline V gene data show CDR1 as SGHRS and CDR2 as YFSETQ. The CDR3 length is 14 residues.

The chain uses TRBV11-2 and TRBJ1-6; D is uncertain. Germline V gene data show CDR1 as SGHAT and CDR2 as FQNNGV. V gave up 1 base and J gave up 11 bases, with 12 bases separating them. The CDR3 sequence is 14 residues long. In nucleotides, the CDR3 is TGTGCCAGCAGCTTAGTAACGGGGATAGCACCCCTCCACTTT. Its protein product is CASSLVTGIAPLHF.

The chain joins TRBV7-2 to TRBJ2-3; TRBD2 agrees at 11 bases. V shed 5 bases, J shed 2 bases, and the junction held 6 bases outside the gene matches. CDR3 size: 16 residues. Germline CDR1 is SGHTA and CDR2 is FQGNSA. The CDR3 DNA reads as TGTGCCAGCAGCCTGGGACTAGCGGCCCCCACAGATACGCAGTATTTT. This codes for CASSLGLAAPTDTQYF.

This chain connects TRBV2 to TRBJ1-3, with 7 bases identical to TRBD1. Germline V lookup: CDR1 SNHLY, CDR2 FYNNEI. This CDR3 contains 15 residues. The J segment lost 2 bases and the V segment lost 6 bases, leaving 7 bases of the junction unmatched. CDR3 amino acids: CASSLPGQAGNTIYF. The CDR3 nucleotides read TGTGCCAGCAGCCTACCCGGACAGGCTGGAAACACCATATATTTT. Filled out from reference TRBV2 and TRBJ1-3, the complete variable domain reads EPEVTQTPSHQVTQMGQEVILRCVPISNHLYFYWYRQILGQKVEFLVSFYNNEISEKSEIFDDQFSVERPDGSNFTLKIRSTKLEDSAMYFCASSLPGQAGNTIYFGEGSWLTVV.

The J gene is TRBJ1-5, the V gene TRBV5-5; D is possibly TRBD1 (5 bases). Per germline, CDR1 SGHKS and CDR2 YYEKEE (reference sequence). V was shortened by 4 bases and J by 7 bases, with 18 bases between the two germline ends. The CDR3 runs to 15 residues. The CDR3 nucleotides are TGTGCCAGCAGCCCATTAGCAGGGCCGAGACAGCCCCAGCATTTT. This encodes CASSPLAGPRQPQHF.

The V call is TRBV21-1, the J call TRBJ1-5; the table gives TRBD1 as D, unverified against the DNA. TRBV21-1 is termed a pseudogene. CDR3 length: 18 amino acids. CDR3 in amino acids: CASSKAQGQGQGNQPQHF. DNA of the CDR3: TGTGCCAGCAGCAAAGCGCAGGGACAGGGCCAGGGCAATCAGCCCCAGCATTTT.

The chain has TRBV12-1 and TRBJ1-5; TRBD1, the table's D call, was not compared with the DNA. TRBV12-1 is a documented pseudogene. The CDR3 loop spans 18 amino acids. This CDR3 is CASTVPQGPYYSNQPQHF. The CDR3 DNA is TGTGCCAGCACCGTCCCCCAGGGGCCTTACTATAGCAATCAGCCCCAGCATTTT.

The V call is TRBV19, the J call TRBJ2-7; 12 bases map to TRBD1. With 3 bases clipped from V and 3 bases from J, the junction kept 6 bases outside the gene matches. CDR3 length: 16 residues. The germline V gene encodes CDR1 LNHDA and CDR2 SQIVND (reference sequence). The CDR3 nucleotides are TGTGCCAGTAGTATGTCCGGGACAGGGGGCTTCTACGAGCAGTACTTC. It encodes CASSMSGTGGFYEQYF.

The chain carries TRBV7-9 and TRBJ2-5; D is unresolved. Between the trimmed V and J ends, which lost 5 bases and 0 bases, there was a span of 19 bases. The V gene's germline CDR1 is SEHNR and CDR2 FQNEAQ (reference sequence). The CDR3 loop spans 17 amino acids. Here the CDR3 DNA reads TGTGCCAGCAGCCCGCCCCCCGAGGAGTATAACCAAGAGACCCAGTACTTC. Its translation: CASSPPPEEYNQETQYF.

The rearrangement links TRBV19 to TRBJ2-3; no clear D gene. V dropped 5 bases and J dropped 0 bases, with 3 bases sitting between them. The CDR3 is 12 residues long. The V gene's germline CDR1 is LNHDA and CDR2 SQIVND (reference sequence). In nucleotides, the CDR3 is TGTGCCAGTAGTGAGAGCACAGATACGCAGTATTTT. This sequence encodes CASSESTDTQYF.

This chain uses TRBV7-6 with TRBJ2-1, with D maybe TRBD1 (6 bases). The V gene lost 5 bases and the J gene lost 8 bases, with 16 bases spanning the gap. Germline CDR1 reads SGHVS; CDR2 reads FNYEAQ. The CDR3 spans 14 residues. CDR3 loop: CASSPWAGADEQFF. The CDR3 DNA follows: TGTGCCAGCAGCCCCTGGGCAGGGGCGGATGAGCAGTTCTTC. Drawing the rest from reference TRBV7-6 and TRBJ2-1, the complete variable domain is GAGVSQSPRYKVTKRGQDVALRCDPISGHVSLYWYRQALGQGPEFLTYFNYEAQQDKSGLPNDRFSAERPEGSISTLTIQRTEQRDSAMYRCASSPWAGADEQFFGPGTRLTVL.